This T cell receptor beta chain was captured by sequencing in a study of blood T cell repertoires in COVID-19. Across the whole study: PBMCs, B-cell-depleted T cells, or T cells provided the cDNA or gDNA that made up the material.

This clone was detected only a few times. CDR3 size: 14 residues. Germline CDR1 KGHSH, CDR2 LQKENI. Trimming took off 3 bases at V and 6 bases at J, with 13 bases between the two ends. Each participant's cohort was designated according to participant-reported clinical history. The data were produced by immunoSEQ multiplex PCR, yet TCRdb's version contains in-frame clones alone and is incomplete. Altogether approximately 300,000 clones are present, approximately 85% being singletons, with the ten largest covering roughly 4%. Material: PBMCs or T cells enriched from blood (not recorded which). The receptor comes from a woman in her twenties or thirties who had recovered from COVID-19. V and J are TRBV18 and TRBJ2-3, with a tentative D call TRBD2 (6 bases). CDR3 bases: TGTGCCAGCTCACCGCTGACTGGGAGGGATACGCAGTATTTT. Encoded protein: CASSPLTGRDTQYF.